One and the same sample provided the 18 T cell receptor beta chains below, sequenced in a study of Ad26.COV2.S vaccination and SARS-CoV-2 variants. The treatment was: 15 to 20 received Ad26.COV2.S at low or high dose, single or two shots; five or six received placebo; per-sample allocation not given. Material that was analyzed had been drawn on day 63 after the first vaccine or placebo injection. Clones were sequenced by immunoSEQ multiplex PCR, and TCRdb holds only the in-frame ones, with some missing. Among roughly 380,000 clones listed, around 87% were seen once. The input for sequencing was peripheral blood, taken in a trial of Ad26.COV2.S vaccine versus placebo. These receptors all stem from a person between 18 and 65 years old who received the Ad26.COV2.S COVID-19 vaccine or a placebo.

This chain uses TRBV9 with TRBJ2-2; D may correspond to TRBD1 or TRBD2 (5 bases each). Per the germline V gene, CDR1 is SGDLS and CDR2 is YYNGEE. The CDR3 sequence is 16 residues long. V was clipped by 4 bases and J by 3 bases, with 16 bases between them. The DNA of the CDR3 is TGTGCCAGCAGCACCCCCGGGGCATCTGACACCGGGGAGCTGTTTTTT. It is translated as CASSTPGASDTGELFF.

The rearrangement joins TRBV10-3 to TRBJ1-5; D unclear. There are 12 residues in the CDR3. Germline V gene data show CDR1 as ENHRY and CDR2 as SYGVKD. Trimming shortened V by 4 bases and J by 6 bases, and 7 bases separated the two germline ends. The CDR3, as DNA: TGTGCCATCAGTGGGGGTCCTCAGCCCCAGCATTTT. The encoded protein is CAISGGPQPQHF.

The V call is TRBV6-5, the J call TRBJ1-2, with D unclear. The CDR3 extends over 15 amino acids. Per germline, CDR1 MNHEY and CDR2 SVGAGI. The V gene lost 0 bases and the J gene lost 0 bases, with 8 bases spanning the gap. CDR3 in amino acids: CASSYSSAANYGYTF. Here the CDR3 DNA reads TGTGCCAGCAGTTACTCGAGTGCTGCTAACTATGGCTACACCTTC.

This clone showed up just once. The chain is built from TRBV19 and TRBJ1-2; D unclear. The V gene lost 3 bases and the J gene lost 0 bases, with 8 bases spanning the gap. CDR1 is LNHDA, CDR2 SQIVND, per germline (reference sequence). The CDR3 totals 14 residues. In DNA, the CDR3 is TGTGCCAGTAGTATCTCAGGACCTAACTATGGCTACACCTTC. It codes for CASSISGPNYGYTF.

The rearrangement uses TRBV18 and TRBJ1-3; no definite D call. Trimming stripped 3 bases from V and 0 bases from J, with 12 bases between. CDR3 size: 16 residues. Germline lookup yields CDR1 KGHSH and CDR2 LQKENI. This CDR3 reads CASSPGVPFSGNTIYF. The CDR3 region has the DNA TGTGCCAGCTCACCCGGGGTTCCTTTCTCTGGAAACACCATATATTTT.

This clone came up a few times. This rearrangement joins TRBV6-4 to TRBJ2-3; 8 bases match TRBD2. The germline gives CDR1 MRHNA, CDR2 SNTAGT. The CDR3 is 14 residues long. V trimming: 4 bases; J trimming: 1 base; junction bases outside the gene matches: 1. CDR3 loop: CASSGSGGTDTQYF. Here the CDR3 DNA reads TGTGCCAGCAGTGGTAGCGGGGGCACAGATACGCAGTATTTT.

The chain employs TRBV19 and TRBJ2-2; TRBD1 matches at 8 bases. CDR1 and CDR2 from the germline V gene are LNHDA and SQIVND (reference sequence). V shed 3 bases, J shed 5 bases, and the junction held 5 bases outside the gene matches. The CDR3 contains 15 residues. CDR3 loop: CASSIGRGLTGELFF. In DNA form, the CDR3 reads TGTGCCAGTAGTATCGGCAGGGGGCTGACCGGGGAGCTGTTTTTT.

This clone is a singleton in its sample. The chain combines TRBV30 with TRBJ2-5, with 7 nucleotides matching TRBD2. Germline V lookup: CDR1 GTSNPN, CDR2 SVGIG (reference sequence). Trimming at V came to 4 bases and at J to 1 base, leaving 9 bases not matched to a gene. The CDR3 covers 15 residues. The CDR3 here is CAWISWRGFQETQYF. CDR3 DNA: TGTGCCTGGATATCTTGGCGGGGGTTCCAAGAGACCCAGTACTTC.

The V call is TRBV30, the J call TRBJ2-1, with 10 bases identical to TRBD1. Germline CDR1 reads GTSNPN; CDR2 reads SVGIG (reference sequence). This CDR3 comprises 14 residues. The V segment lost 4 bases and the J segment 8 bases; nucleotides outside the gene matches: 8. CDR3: CAWNRDRGGDEQFF. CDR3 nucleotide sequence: TGTGCCTGGAATCGGGACAGGGGTGGTGATGAGCAGTTCTTC. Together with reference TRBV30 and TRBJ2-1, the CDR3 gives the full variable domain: SQTIHQWPATLVQPVGSPLSLECTVEGTSNPNLYWYRQAAGRGLQLLFYSVGIGQISSEVPQNLSASRPQDRQFILSSKKLLLSDSGFYLCAWNRDRGGDEQFFGPGTRLTVL.

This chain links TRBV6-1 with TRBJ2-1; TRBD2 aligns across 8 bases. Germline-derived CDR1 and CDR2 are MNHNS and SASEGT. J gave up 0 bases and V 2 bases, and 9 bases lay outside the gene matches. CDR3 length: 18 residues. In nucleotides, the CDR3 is TGTGCCAGCAGTGAAACGATATTAGCGGGGTACTCCTACAATGAGCAGTTCTTC. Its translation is CASSETILAGYSYNEQFF.

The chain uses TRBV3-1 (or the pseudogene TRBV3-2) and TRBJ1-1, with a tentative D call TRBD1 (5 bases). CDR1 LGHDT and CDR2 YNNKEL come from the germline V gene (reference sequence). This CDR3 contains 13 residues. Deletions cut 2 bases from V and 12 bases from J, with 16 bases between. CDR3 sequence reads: CASSQFGGDKTFF. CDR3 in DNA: TGTGCCAGCAGCCAATTTGGGGGGGATAAGACTTTCTTT.

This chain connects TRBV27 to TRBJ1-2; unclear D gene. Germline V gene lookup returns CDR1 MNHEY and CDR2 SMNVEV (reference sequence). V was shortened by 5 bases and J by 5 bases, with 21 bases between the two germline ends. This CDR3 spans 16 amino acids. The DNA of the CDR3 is TGTGCCAGCAGTATAAGAGGTTTGAGCGGGAGATATGGCTACACCTTC. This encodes CASSIRGLSGRYGYTF.

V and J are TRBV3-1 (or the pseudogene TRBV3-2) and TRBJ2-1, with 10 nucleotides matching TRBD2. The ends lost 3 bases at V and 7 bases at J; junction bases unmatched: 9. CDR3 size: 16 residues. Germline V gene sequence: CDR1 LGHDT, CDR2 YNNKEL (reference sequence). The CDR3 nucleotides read TGTGCCAGCAGCCAGGCTACTCAGACTAGCGGGAATGAGCAGTTCTTC. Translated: CASSQATQTSGNEQFF.

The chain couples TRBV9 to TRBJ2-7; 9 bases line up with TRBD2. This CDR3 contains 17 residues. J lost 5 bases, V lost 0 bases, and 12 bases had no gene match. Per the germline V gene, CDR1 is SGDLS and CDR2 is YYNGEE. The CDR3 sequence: CASSVGIAGAASDEQYF. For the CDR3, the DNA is TGTGCCAGCAGCGTAGGGATAGCGGGGGCCGCTTCGGACGAGCAGTACTTC.

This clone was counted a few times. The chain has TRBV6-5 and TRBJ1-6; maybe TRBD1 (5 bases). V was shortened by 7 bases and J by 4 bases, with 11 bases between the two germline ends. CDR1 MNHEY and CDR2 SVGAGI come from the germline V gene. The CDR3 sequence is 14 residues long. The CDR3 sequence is CASIGAGYNSPLHF. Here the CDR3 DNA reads TGTGCCAGCATAGGTGCAGGGTATAATTCACCCCTCCACTTT.

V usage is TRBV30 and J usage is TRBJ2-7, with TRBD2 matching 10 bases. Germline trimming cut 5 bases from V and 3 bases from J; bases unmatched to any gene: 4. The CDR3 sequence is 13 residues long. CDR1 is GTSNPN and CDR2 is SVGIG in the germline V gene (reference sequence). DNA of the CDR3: TGTGCCTGGTCTAGCGGGGGCCTCTACGAGCAGTACTTC. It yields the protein CAWSSGGLYEQYF.

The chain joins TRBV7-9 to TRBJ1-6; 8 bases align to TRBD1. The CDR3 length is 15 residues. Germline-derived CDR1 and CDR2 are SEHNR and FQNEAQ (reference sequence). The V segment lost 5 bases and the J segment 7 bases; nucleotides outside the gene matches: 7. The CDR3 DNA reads TGTGCCAGCAGCCTAGGAGACAGGGGAAATTCACCCCTCCACTTT. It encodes CASSLGDRGNSPLHF.

The CDR3 protein is CASSSSRGGADYGYTF. The CDR3 DNA is TGTGCCAGCAGTTCCTCGCGGGGGGGCGCGGACTATGGCTACACCTTC. The J gene is TRBJ1-2, the V gene TRBV6-6; maybe TRBD1 (6 bases). Trimming stripped 4 bases from V and 3 bases from J, with 18 bases between. Germline V gene lookup returns CDR1 MNHNY and CDR2 SVGAGI (reference sequence). The CDR3 consists of 16 residues.